The rows below give T cell receptor beta chains drawn from one sample of a study of blood T cells in healthy people across ages. TCRdb re-analysed the 5' RACE reads in MiXCR, keeping a single row per CDR3 protein. The sample includes 1.2 million to 1.5 million distinct CDR3 sequences, roughly 64% seen only once; the top ten take over 5.5%. Input material: blood. Receptors originate from a man in his late teens or twenties in good health. The CDR3 runs from the conserved cysteine through the conserved F or W. The order of the fields is J gene, V gene, D gene, clone size, CDR3 DNA, CDR3 protein. The D gene is left open where the match is weak. Not all rows give a size; the values are once, few, many and, for expanded clones, a class.

>TRBJ1-5|TRBV12-3/TRBV12-4|NA|medium-sized
TGTGCCTCCAGAGACGGCAATCAGCCCCAGCATTTT
CASRDGNQPQHF
>TRBJ1-1|TRBV4-2|NA|NA
TGTGCCAGCAGCCAAGGGCGGCTGAACACTGAAGCTTTCTTT
CASSQGRLNTEAFF
>TRBJ2-7|TRBV5-1|TRBD1|NA
TGCGCCAGCAGCTTGGCCGGGACAGGAGGATACTACGAGCAGTACTTC
CASSLAGTGGYYEQYF
>TRBJ2-1|TRBV4-1|NA|NA
TGCGCCAGCAGCCATACGGGGTTATACAATGAGCAGTTCTTC
CASSHTGLYNEQFF
>TRBJ2-2|TRBV7-9|NA|NA
TGTGCCAGCAGCTCCAAGGAGGGGGTTCACACCGGGGAGCTGTTTTTT
CASSSKEGVHTGELFF
>TRBJ1-2|TRBV12-3/TRBV12-4|TRBD1|few
TGTGCCGTCAACCCAGGGGGCGGCGAACACTATGGCTACACCTTC
CAVNPGGGEHYGYTF
>TRBJ2-1|TRBV4-3|NA|few
TGCGCCAGCAGCCAAGATACTAGACGGGGGGCGAGGGGTGAGCAGTTCTTC
CASSQDTRRGARGEQFF
>TRBJ2-6|TRBV10-3|NA|NA
TGTGCCATCATGGGGTCCGGGGCCAACGTCCAGACTTTC
CAIMGSGANVQTF
>TRBJ1-1|TRBV4-2|NA|NA
TGTGCCAGCAGCCAAGAAACTTCCATGAACACTGAAGCTTTCTTT
CASSQETSMNTEAFF
>TRBJ2-5|TRBV7-9|NA|NA
TGTGCCAGCAACTATCCAGGGAAAAACAATGAGCAGTACTTC
CASNYPGKNNEQYF
>TRBJ2-3|TRBV20-1|TRBD2|NA
TGCAGTGCTTGGACTAGCAGACGCACAGATACGCAGTATTTT
CSAWTSRRTDTQYF
>TRBJ2-2|TRBV2|NA|NA
TGTGCCAGCAGTAAGGACAGATTCCTAAATACGAACACCAGGGAGCTGTTTTTT
CASSKDRFLNTNTRELFF
>TRBJ2-1|TRBV6-5|TRBD2|NA
TGTGCCAGCACCCCGACTAGCGGACCCTACAATGAGCAGTTCTTC
CASTPTSGPYNEQFF
>TRBJ2-1|TRBV7-9|TRBD1|NA
TGTGCCACACTAGGACAGGGAGTTTCGTTCTTC
CATLGQGVSFF
>TRBJ2-1|TRBV12-3/TRBV12-4|TRBD2|NA
TGTGCCAGCAGTCCCGGGACTAGCGGGAGAGGAATTGATGAGCAGTTCTTC
CASSPGTSGRGIDEQFF
>TRBJ2-1|TRBV20-1|TRBD1|NA
TGCAGTGCTCTATCGGGACAGGGGGATGGGAATGAGCAGTTCTTC
CSALSGQGDGNEQFF
>TRBJ2-1|TRBV29-1|TRBD2|few
TGCAGCGTTACTAGCGGGATGCGTCGCTCCTACAATGAGCAGTTCTTC
CSVTSGMRRSYNEQFF
>TRBJ1-2|TRBV25-1|TRBD1|few
TGTGCCAGCAGTGAATGGGGGACAGGGGGCCATGATGGCTACACCTTC
CASSEWGTGGHDGYTF
>TRBJ2-2|TRBV4-3|NA|NA
TGCGCCAGCAGCCAAGATGGTGGCGGGGAGCTGTTTTTT
CASSQDGGGELFF
>TRBJ2-7|TRBV6-5|NA|NA
TGTGCCAGCAGTCCGATAGGAGGGTCGTTATCGATCGAGCAGTACTTC
CASSPIGGSLSIEQYF
>TRBJ2-4|TRBV11-2|NA|many
TGTGCCAGCAGCCCCCTCAGTGGCCGAAAAAACATTCAGTACTTC
CASSPLSGRKNIQYF
>TRBJ2-5|TRBV20-1|TRBD1|NA
TGCAGTGCTAGGGCGGGACAGGGGTTTCAAGAGACCCAGTACTTC
CSARAGQGFQETQYF
>TRBJ2-7|TRBV12-3/TRBV12-4|TRBD1|NA
TGTGCCAGCAGTCAACCCTGGGGACAGGGGTCTCACGAGCAGTACTTC
CASSQPWGQGSHEQYF
>TRBJ2-1|TRBV4-1|NA|few
TGCGCCAGCAGCCAAGTGTCCTATGGGGGTTCCTACAATGAGCAGTTCTTC
CASSQVSYGGSYNEQFF
>TRBJ1-2|TRBV27|NA|NA
TGTGCCAGCAGTTGGGGGGCTGGTTATGGCTACACCTTC
CASSWGAGYGYTF
>TRBJ2-3|TRBV7-2|NA|few
TGTGCCAGCAGCCGAGAGGGGGGGGGCACAGATACGCAGTATTTT
CASSREGGGTDTQYF
>TRBJ1-2|TRBV5-1|NA|NA
TGCGCCAGCAGCTTGGACAGGAAGAGTAACTATGGCTACACCTTC
CASSLDRKSNYGYTF
>TRBJ2-1|TRBV27|NA|few
TGTGCCAGCAGTTTATACCAGGGGAGCTCCTACAATGAGCAGTTCTTC
CASSLYQGSSYNEQFF